The rows below give T cell receptor beta chains drawn from one sample of a study of T cells after yellow fever vaccination. TCRdb redid the calling of the 5' RACE reads with MiXCR, one entry per CDR3 protein. The table lists about 300,000 distinct CDR3 sequences, roughly 7% of them singletons. The sequencing used PBMCs, collected more than 35 days after the first yellow fever vaccination. Receptors originate from a man between 18 and 29 years old who received the YFV17D yellow fever vaccine. The conserved cysteine and the conserved F or W are not part of the CDR3 here. Each record gives: CDR3 length, J gene, V gene, CDR3 protein.

11 TRBJ2-3 TRBV12-3/TRBV12-4 ASSFPSTDTQY
13 TRBJ1-2 TRBV27 ASSLGGRGLGGYT
13 TRBJ1-1 TRBV6-1 ASMVGGREGAEAF
9 TRBJ2-1 TRBV7-9 ASTRANEQF
13 TRBJ1-1 TRBV9 ASSVWTGGRTEAF
16 TRBJ2-6 TRBV6-1 ASMAGALKSSGANVLT
12 TRBJ1-1 TRBV12-3/TRBV12-4 ASRAGTRGHPAF
11 TRBJ2-7 TRBV29-1 SVEPAGTYEQY
11 TRBJ2-3 TRBV19 ASRGLAEDTQY
13 TRBJ2-3 TRBV3-1 ASSQDQGSTDTQY
14 TRBJ2-1 TRBV4-1 ASSPPGAGGYNEQF
13 TRBJ2-3 TRBV7-8 ASSPDWGGMYTQY
11 TRBJ1-1 TRBV6-2/TRBV6-3 ASGERRNTEAF
11 TRBJ1-1 TRBV11-1 ASSLIADTEAF
14 TRBJ2-2 TRBV12-3/TRBV12-4 ASSRTGTPNTGELF
13 TRBJ2-1 TRBV7-6 ASSLTAGGYNEQF
11 TRBJ2-1 TRBV7-9 ASSRERGAEQF
13 TRBJ2-5 TRBV7-9 ASSLTSGGPETQY
12 TRBJ2-7 TRBV5-1 ASSLGPGSYEQY
12 TRBJ1-5 TRBV7-2 ASSLDRVGQPQH
9 TRBJ2-1 TRBV29-1 SALPYNEQF
13 TRBJ1-2 TRBV6-5 ASSYSGQGVYGYT
9 TRBJ1-2 TRBV12-3/TRBV12-4 ASEGAEGYT
14 TRBJ2-7 TRBV6-5 ASSYGGTSGSYEQY
17 TRBJ2-1 TRBV6-5 ASSYNPGGPSSSYNEQF
11 TRBJ2-3 TRBV30 AWSGGNTDTQY
12 TRBJ1-4 TRBV5-1 ASSSNGPNVKLF
12 TRBJ2-3 TRBV5-1 ASSRTSPQDTQY
12 TRBJ1-2 TRBV12-3/TRBV12-4 ASSLTGGSWGYT
13 TRBJ2-5 TRBV5-6 ASSPDRGLQETQY
10 TRBJ2-5 TRBV29-1 SVGQEQETQY
15 TRBJ2-5 TRBV5-1 ASSTRPGQGGQEGQY
12 TRBJ1-1 TRBV5-1 ASSLAFPNTEAF
15 TRBJ2-2 TRBV7-8 AMSPGRLWCYTGELF
10 TRBJ2-1 TRBV12-3/TRBV12-4 ASSFSEPEQF
16 TRBJ2-3 TRBV5-1 ASSSPNPGQGPPDTQY
13 TRBJ2-3 TRBV9 ASDPGGYQTDTQY
11 TRBJ2-5 TRBV5-1 ATGEGRGETQY
12 TRBJ1-1 TRBV7-9 ASSLDRGITEAF
13 TRBJ1-1 TRBV12-3/TRBV12-4 ASSSARGLRTEAF
14 TRBJ2-2 TRBV5-1 ASSMSARDDTGELF